A single sample gave rise to the 26 T cell receptor beta chains below, sequenced in a study of Ad26.COV2.S vaccination and SARS-CoV-2 variants. Stated treatment: approximately 18 received Ad26.COV2.S at low or high dose, single or two shots; five or six received placebo; per-sample allocation not given. Collection of the samples took place on day 63 after the first injection of vaccine or placebo. Clones were sequenced by immunoSEQ multiplex PCR, and TCRdb holds only the in-frame ones, with some missing. Of about 480,000 clones in the sample, roughly 89% were seen once. The material sequenced was peripheral blood, taken in a trial of Ad26.COV2.S vaccine versus placebo. These receptors originate from a person aged 18-60 years who received the Ad26.COV2.S COVID-19 vaccine or a placebo.

The sample holds one count of this clone. This rearrangement joins TRBV7-2 to TRBJ1-2; D is undetermined. Germline CDR1 and CDR2: SGHTA and FQGNSA. V was shortened by 2 bases and J by 3 bases, with 4 bases between the two germline ends. The CDR3 loop spans 12 amino acids. The CDR3 coding sequence is TGTGCCAGCAGCTTATCGGACTATGGCTACACCTTC. It yields the protein CASSLSDYGYTF.

This clone appeared once. The chain has TRBV3-1 (or the pseudogene TRBV3-2) and TRBJ2-7, with TRBD2 as a possible D gene (5 bases). The V gene's germline CDR1 is LGHDT and CDR2 YNNKEL (reference sequence). With 2 bases removed from V and 7 bases from J, the gap between germline ends came to 12 bases. CDR3 length: 13 residues. For the CDR3, the DNA is TGTGCCAGCAGCCAAAGGGTACGGGGAGAGCAGTACTTC. It yields the protein CASSQRVRGEQYF.

The CDR3 here is CASSRGNTGGAQYF. CDR3 nucleotides: TGTGCCAGCAGCCGGGGGAACACAGGGGGCGCGCAATACTTC. The rearrangement uses TRBV14 and TRBJ2-7; 9 bases are shared with TRBD1. Germline V CDR1 and CDR2: SGHDN, FVKESK. With 4 bases clipped from V and 13 bases from J, the junction kept 14 bases outside the gene matches. The CDR3 totals 14 residues.

V gene TRBV28 combines with J gene TRBJ2-3; 13 positions agree with TRBD2. The J segment lost 7 bases and the V segment lost 5 bases, leaving 9 bases of the junction unmatched. Germline CDR1 is MDHEN and CDR2 is SYDVKM. This CDR3 comprises 16 residues. The CDR3 spells CASSTRTSGSSYTQYF. CDR3 DNA sequence: TGTGCCAGCAGTACCCGGACTAGCGGGAGTTCCTATACGCAGTATTTT.

The J gene is TRBJ1-2, the V gene TRBV9; D ambiguous. V was cut by 5 bases and J by 6 bases, with 11 bases left in between. Germline V gene data show CDR1 as SGDLS and CDR2 as YYNGEE. The CDR3 is made up of 12 amino acids. CDR3 region: CASSIGYHGYTF. As DNA, the CDR3 is TGTGCCAGCAGTATAGGGTACCATGGCTACACCTTC.

The J gene is TRBJ2-3, the V gene TRBV5-1, with 14 bases lining up with TRBD2. V lost 2 bases to trimming and J lost 0 bases; unmatched junction nucleotides: 5. The germline V gene encodes CDR1 SGHRS and CDR2 YFSETQ. This CDR3 has 18 residues. CDR3 residues: CASSFGTSGSLSTDTQYF. The CDR3 region has the DNA TGCGCCAGCAGCTTCGGGACTAGCGGGAGCCTTAGCACAGATACGCAGTATTTT. The whole variable domain, filled in from reference TRBV5-1 and TRBJ2-3, reads KAGVTQTPRYLIKTRGQQVTLSCSPISGHRSVSWYQQTPGQGLQFLFEYFSETQRNKGNFPGRFSGRQFSNSRSEMNVSTLELGDSALYLCASSFGTSGSLSTDTQYFGPGTRLTVL.

This chain joins TRBV30 and TRBJ1-1, with D maybe TRBD1 (5 bases). The CDR3 loop spans 13 amino acids. Germline CDR1 reads GTSNPN; CDR2 reads SVGIG (reference sequence). Trimming shortened V by 1 base and J by 3 bases, and 9 bases separated the two germline ends. This CDR3 reads CAWSGGIDTEAFF. CDR3 coding DNA: TGTGCCTGGAGTGGGGGCATCGACACTGAAGCTTTCTTT.

This rearrangement joins TRBV9 to TRBJ2-1, with 14 nucleotides matching TRBD2. Trimming cost V 4 bases and J 2 bases; bases outside gene matches: 2. Per the germline V gene, CDR1 is SGDLS and CDR2 is YYNGEE. The CDR3 extends over 16 amino acids. The CDR3 coding sequence is TGTGCCAGCAGCCCGGGACTAGCGGGGGCCTACAATGAGCAGTTCTTC. Its protein product is CASSPGLAGAYNEQFF.

V is TRBV5-1 and J is TRBJ1-2; 9 positions agree with TRBD1. V was clipped by 1 base and J by 6 bases; unmatched bases: 10. Germline V gene lookup returns CDR1 SGHRS and CDR2 YFSETQ. The CDR3 length is 16 residues. CDR3 sequence reads: CASSLNTPGQGHGYTF. The CDR3 bases are TGCGCCAGCAGCTTGAATACACCGGGACAGGGACATGGCTACACCTTC.

The V and J genes are TRBV9 and TRBJ2-3, with D unresolved. The length of the CDR3 is 13 residues. Germline CDR1 reads SGDLS; CDR2 reads YYNGEE. V was shortened by 0 bases and J by 4 bases, with 6 bases between the two germline ends. The CDR3 nucleotides read TGTGCCAGCAGCGTAGCTGTCGCAGATACGCAGTATTTT. Translated, it gives CASSVAVADTQYF.

The chain links TRBV28 to TRBJ1-5; 12 positions match TRBD1. There are 18 residues in the CDR3. CDR1 and CDR2 from the germline V gene are MDHEN and SYDVKM. The ends lost 6 bases at V and 1 base at J; junction bases unmatched: 10. The chain's CDR3 is CASRGTGTGGWSNQPQHF. The CDR3 DNA reads as TGTGCCAGCAGGGGGACCGGGACAGGGGGCTGGAGCAATCAGCCCCAGCATTTT.

V and J are TRBV7-9 and TRBJ1-2; a weak D match, TRBD1 (5 bases). CDR1 SEHNR and CDR2 FQNEAQ come from the germline V gene (reference sequence). The CDR3 covers 15 residues. Trimming removed 5 bases from V and 4 bases from J, with 17 bases in between. The CDR3 DNA is TGTGCCAGCAGCCCCCCGCAGGGACGGCCCTATGGCTACACCTTC. This sequence encodes CASSPPQGRPYGYTF.

This chain links TRBV29-1 with TRBJ2-1; 10 bases map to TRBD2. The CDR3 is made up of 16 amino acids. In germline, CDR1 is SQVTM, CDR2 ANQGSEA. V dropped 0 bases and J dropped 7; count of bases not matched to a gene: 9. In DNA, the CDR3 is TGCAGCGTTGAAGATCCGTCTAGCGGGAGTCGGAATGAGCAGTTCTTC. Its protein product is CSVEDPSSGSRNEQFF.

The rearrangement uses TRBV9 and TRBJ2-1; D not resolved. From germline, CDR1 is SGDLS and CDR2 YYNGEE. The ends were cut back, 9 bases at V and 2 bases at J, with 15 bases in the middle. The CDR3 length is 14 residues. In DNA form, the CDR3 reads TGTGCCAACCCGTGCCGATCCGCCTACAATGAGCAGTTCTTC. It encodes CANPCRSAYNEQFF.

The CDR3 nucleotides read TGTGCCACCAGCAGAGCTCGCCTAGCGGGAGTTTCTGGGGCCAACGTCCTGACTTTC. Translated: CATSRARLAGVSGANVLTF. The V call is TRBV15, the J call TRBJ2-6; TRBD2 aligns across 10 bases. There are 19 residues in the CDR3. Germline assignment: CDR1 LNHNV and CDR2 YYDKDF (reference sequence). J was trimmed by 1 base and V by 1 base; bases with no gene match: 7.

About this clone: Other nucleotide sequences from this sample produce the same CDR3. The chain uses TRBV7-8 and TRBJ2-7; D gene ambiguous. This CDR3 region has 13 residues. Per germline, CDR1 SGHVS and CDR2 FQNEAQ. V was clipped by 1 base and J by 4 bases, with 8 bases between them. DNA of the CDR3: TGTGCCAGCAGCTTAGGTCTCGGATACGAGCAGTACTTC. Translated, it gives CASSLGLGYEQYF.

This chain joins TRBV12-3 or TRBV12-4 and TRBJ2-1; D possibly corresponds to TRBD1 (5 bases). Trimming left V 6 bases short and J 8 bases short, with 11 bases between. This CDR3 is built from 12 residues. CDR3 bases: TGTGCCAGCAGCAAGGGGTCCCATGAGCAGTTCTTC. This sequence encodes CASSKGSHEQFF.

Note on this clone: Other DNA variants within this sample encode the same CDR3. This chain uses TRBV15 with TRBJ2-7, with D hard to call. Germline V gene lookup returns CDR1 LNHNV and CDR2 YYDKDF (reference sequence). With 0 bases removed from V and 6 bases from J, the gap between germline ends came to 9 bases. The CDR3 spans 13 residues. The CDR3 bases are TGTGCCACCAGCAGAGATTTAGGGTCCGAGCAGTACTTC. Amino acid sequence: CATSRDLGSEQYF.

In its sample, this clone was seen once. CDR3 DNA sequence: TGTGCCAGCAGCTCACCGGGACTAGCGGGAGGGGCCTACAATGAGCAGTTCTTC. It translates to CASSSPGLAGGAYNEQFF. The rearrangement uses TRBV7-2 and TRBJ2-1; 16 positions agree with TRBD2. CDR3 length: 18 residues. CDR1 and CDR2 from the germline V gene are SGHTA and FQGNSA. With 4 bases clipped from V and 2 bases from J, the junction kept 5 bases outside the gene matches. Complete variable domain (other parts from reference TRBV7-2 and TRBJ2-1): GAGVSQSPSNKVTEKGKDVELRCDPISGHTALYWYRQSLGQGLEFLIYFQGNSAPDKSGLPSDRFSAERTGGSVSTLTIQRTQQEDSAVYLCASSSPGLAGGAYNEQFFGPGTRLTVL.

This chain joins TRBV30 and TRBJ2-1; possibly TRBD1 for D (6 bases). V dropped 1 base and J dropped 15 bases, with 28 bases sitting between them. Germline V gives CDR1 GTSNPN, CDR2 SVGIG (reference sequence). The CDR3 spans 16 residues. The CDR3 is CAWSGLAGDTPRVGFF. The CDR3 nucleotides read TGTGCCTGGAGTGGGTTGGCAGGGGACACCCCCCGTGTTGGGTTCTTC.

V gene TRBV9 combines with J gene TRBJ1-1; D perhaps matches TRBD1 (6 bases). There are 15 residues in the CDR3. Germline V gene lookup returns CDR1 SGDLS and CDR2 YYNGEE. V lost 0 bases, J lost 1 base, and 10 bases lay in between. The CDR3 here is CASSVVGRGNTEAFF. CDR3 coding DNA: TGTGCCAGCAGCGTAGTGGGCAGGGGGAACACTGAAGCTTTCTTT.

V gene TRBV6-5 combines with J gene TRBJ1-1, with D uncertain. This CDR3 region has 14 residues. V dropped 4 bases and J dropped 0 bases, with 9 bases sitting between them. Germline lookup yields CDR1 MNHEY and CDR2 SVGAGI. The CDR3 DNA sequence: TGTGCCAGCAGTTTTGGCACAATGAACACTGAAGCTTTCTTT. Its protein is CASSFGTMNTEAFF.

CDR3 sequence (DNA): TGCGCCAGCAGCTCCGTGACTAGCGGGACTTTAGCCAAAAACATTCAGTACTTC. It is translated as CASSSVTSGTLAKNIQYF. The chain joins TRBV5-1 to TRBJ2-4; 11 bases agree with TRBD2. In germline, CDR1 is SGHRS, CDR2 YFSETQ. Trimming cost V 3 bases and J 0 bases; bases outside gene matches: 8. This CDR3 has 18 amino acids.

V gene TRBV6-5 combines with J gene TRBJ2-1; TRBD1 aligns across 7 bases. Per germline, CDR1 MNHEY and CDR2 SVGAGI. Trimming removed 6 bases from V and 3 bases from J; junction bases left unmatched: 8. The CDR3 runs 15 residues. The CDR3 protein is CASRAQQGRYNEQFF. The CDR3 DNA follows: TGTGCCAGCAGAGCCCAACAGGGGCGCTACAATGAGCAGTTCTTC.

The chain recombines TRBV29-1 with TRBJ1-2; weak D call: TRBD1 (6 bases). Deletions cut 1 base from V and 6 bases from J, with 15 bases between. The CDR3 sequence is 14 residues long. Germline CDR1 SQVTM, CDR2 ANQGSEA. The CDR3 DNA sequence: TGCAGCGTTGAAGGGGGGGCAGGGAACCATGGCTACACCTTC. The encoded protein is CSVEGGAGNHGYTF.

The chain combines TRBV5-4 with TRBJ2-1; 8 nucleotides agree with TRBD2. The CDR3 loop spans 16 amino acids. Per germline, CDR1 SGHNT and CDR2 YYREEE (reference sequence). The J segment lost 4 bases and the V segment lost 0 bases, leaving 6 bases of the junction unmatched. The CDR3 reads CASSLDTSGWYNEQFF. The CDR3, as DNA: TGTGCCAGCAGCTTGGACACTAGCGGATGGTACAATGAGCAGTTCTTC.